The 4 T cell receptor beta chains given below trace back to one sample, sequenced in a study of blood T cell repertoires in COVID-19. Produced via immunoSEQ multiplex PCR; TCRdb's table is partial and in-frame only. Of under 300,000 clones in the sample, around 82% were seen once. The sequencing input was peripheral blood. These receptors were obtained from a woman older than 75 with active or convalescent COVID-19.

This rearrangement joins TRBV5-1 to TRBJ1-4, with D perhaps matching TRBD1 (5 bases). The CDR3 sequence is 17 residues long. CDR1 is SGHRS and CDR2 is YFSETQ in the germline V gene. Trimming removed 0 bases at V and 5 bases at J, with 17 bases between. The CDR3, as DNA: TGCGCCAGCAGCTTGGCCGACGGGAGGGGTGACAATGAAAAACTGTTTTTT. It codes for CASSLADGRGDNEKLFF. Full variable domain (rest looked up from reference TRBV5-1 and TRBJ1-4): KAGVTQTPRYLIKTRGQQVTLSCSPISGHRSVSWYQQTPGQGLQFLFEYFSETQRNKGNFPGRFSGRQFSNSRSEMNVSTLELGDSALYLCASSLADGRGDNEKLFFGSGTQLSVL.

The chain uses TRBV6-5 and TRBJ1-1; D is possibly TRBD1 (5 bases). Germline CDR1 reads MNHEY; CDR2 reads SVGAGI. V lost 7 bases, J lost 0 bases, and 9 bases lay in between. The CDR3 length is 13 residues. The DNA of the CDR3 is TGTGCCAGCATTAAGGGGCTGAACACTGAAGCTTTCTTT. Its translation is CASIKGLNTEAFF.

The chain recombines TRBV6-5 with TRBJ1-3; D is undetermined. Trimming stripped 5 bases from V and 3 bases from J, with 14 bases between. The CDR3 sequence is 15 residues long. The V gene's germline CDR1 is MNHEY and CDR2 SVGAGI. CDR3 in DNA: TGTGCCAGCAGTCTGGCCAGGAACGGTGGAAACACCATATATTTT. Amino acids: CASSLARNGGNTIYF.

V and J are TRBV19 and TRBJ1-6; TRBD1 aligns across 7 bases. The CDR3 spans 14 residues. Germline V lookup: CDR1 LNHDA, CDR2 SQIVND (reference sequence). The J segment lost 9 bases and the V segment lost 5 bases, leaving 7 bases of the junction unmatched. The CDR3 loop is CASSATGEGSPLHF. CDR3 sequence (DNA): TGTGCCAGTAGTGCCACAGGGGAAGGTTCACCCCTCCACTTT.